This T cell receptor beta chain was retrieved from a study of CD8 T cells in ankylosing spondylitis. Study-wide points: What appeared characteristic of ankylosing spondylitis blood was a TCR beta motif of under 10 highly homologous variants.

V dropped 3 bases and J dropped 4 bases, with 9 bases sitting between them. This CDR3 region has 13 residues. This clonotype was recorded many times. The antigen is undetermined. TCRdb re-derived calls from the 5' RACE reads in MiXCR, one entry per CDR3 protein. This table has under 250,000 distinct CDR3 sequences, roughly 8.2% appearing once. This sequence originates from a female donor with ankylosing spondylitis or in good health (not recorded which). The chain employs TRBV12-3 or TRBV12-4 and TRBJ1-1, with TRBD1 as a possible D gene (5 bases). The sample comprised blood, either unsorted or a sorted T cell fraction (not recorded which). Here the CDR3 DNA reads TGTGCCAGCAGTTTTGGGGCTAGCACTGAAGCTTTCTTT. The encoded protein is CASSFGASTEAFF.